The T cell receptor (beta chain) under discussion was sequenced for a study of cytomegalovirus exposure and HLA in healthy donors. CDR1 and CDR2 from the germline V gene are WNHNN and SYGVQD (reference sequence). The V segment lost 11 bases and the J segment 7 bases; nucleotides outside the gene matches: 12. The CDR3 has 15 residues. With 60 Vbeta and 13 Jbeta primers, the PCR was carried out. Measured with immunoSEQ multiplex PCR; TCRdb has only the in-frame clones, and not every one. The table lists 150,000 to 200,000 clones, 60% to 85% of them singletons. The sequence was obtained from a woman aged 45 to 65 in good health and CMV-seropositive. Sequenced material: PBMCs. This chain connects TRBV10-1 to TRBJ2-1, with 12 nucleotides matching TRBD1. The CDR3 sequence: CASRDRGRAWNEQFF. In nucleotides, the CDR3 is TGCGCCTCCCGGGACAGGGGGCGGGCTTGGAATGAGCAGTTCTTC.